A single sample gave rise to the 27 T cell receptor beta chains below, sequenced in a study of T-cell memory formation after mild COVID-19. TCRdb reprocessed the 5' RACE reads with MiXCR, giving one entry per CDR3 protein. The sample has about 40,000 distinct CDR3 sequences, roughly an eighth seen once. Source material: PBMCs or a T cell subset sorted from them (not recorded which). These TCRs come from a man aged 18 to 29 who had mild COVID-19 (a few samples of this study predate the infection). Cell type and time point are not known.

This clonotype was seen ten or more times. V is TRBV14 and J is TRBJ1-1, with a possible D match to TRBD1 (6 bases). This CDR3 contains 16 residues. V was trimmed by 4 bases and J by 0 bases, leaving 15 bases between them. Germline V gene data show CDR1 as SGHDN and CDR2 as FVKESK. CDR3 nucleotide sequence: TGTGCCAGCAGCCCCCTGGTACAGGGTATGAACACTGAAGCTTTCTTT. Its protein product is CASSPLVQGMNTEAFF.

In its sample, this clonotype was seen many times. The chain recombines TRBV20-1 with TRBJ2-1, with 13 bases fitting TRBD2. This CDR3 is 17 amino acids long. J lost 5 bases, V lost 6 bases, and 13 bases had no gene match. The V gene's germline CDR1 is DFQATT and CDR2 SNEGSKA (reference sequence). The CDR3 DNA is TGCAGTGCCACGGGACTAGCGGGGCGCCGGGGAAACAATGAGCAGTTCTTC. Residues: CSATGLAGRRGNNEQFF.

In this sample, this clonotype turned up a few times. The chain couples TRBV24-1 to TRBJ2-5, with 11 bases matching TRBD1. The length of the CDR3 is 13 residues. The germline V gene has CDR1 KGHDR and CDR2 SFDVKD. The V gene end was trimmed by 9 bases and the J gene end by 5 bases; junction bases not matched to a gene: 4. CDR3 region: CATGTGGLETQYF. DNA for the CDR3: TGTGCCACCGGGACAGGGGGTTTGGAGACCCAGTACTTC.

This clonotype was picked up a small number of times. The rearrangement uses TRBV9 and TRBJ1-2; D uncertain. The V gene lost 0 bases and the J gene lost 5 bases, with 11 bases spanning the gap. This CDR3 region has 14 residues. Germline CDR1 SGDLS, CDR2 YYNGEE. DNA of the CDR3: TGTGCCAGCAGCGTAGCTACGGCAGCTTATGGCTACACCTTC. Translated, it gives CASSVATAAYGYTF.

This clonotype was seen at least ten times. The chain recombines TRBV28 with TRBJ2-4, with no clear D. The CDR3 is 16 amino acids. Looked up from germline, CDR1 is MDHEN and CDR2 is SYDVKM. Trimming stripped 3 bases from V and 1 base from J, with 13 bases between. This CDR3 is CASSFSPPGAKNIQYF. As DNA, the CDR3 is TGTGCCAGCAGTTTTAGCCCCCCTGGGGCCAAAAACATTCAGTACTTC.

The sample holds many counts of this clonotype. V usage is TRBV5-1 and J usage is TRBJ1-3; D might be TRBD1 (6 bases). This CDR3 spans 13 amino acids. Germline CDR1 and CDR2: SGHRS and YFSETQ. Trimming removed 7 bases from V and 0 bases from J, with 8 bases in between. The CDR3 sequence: CASRTDSGNTIYF. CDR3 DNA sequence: TGCGCCAGCCGGACAGACTCTGGAAACACCATATATTTT.

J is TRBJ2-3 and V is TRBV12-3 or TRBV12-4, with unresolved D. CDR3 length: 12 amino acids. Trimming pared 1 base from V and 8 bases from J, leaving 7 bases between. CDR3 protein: CASSLDRSTQYF. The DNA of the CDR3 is TGTGCCAGCAGTTTAGATCGGTCTACGCAGTATTTT.

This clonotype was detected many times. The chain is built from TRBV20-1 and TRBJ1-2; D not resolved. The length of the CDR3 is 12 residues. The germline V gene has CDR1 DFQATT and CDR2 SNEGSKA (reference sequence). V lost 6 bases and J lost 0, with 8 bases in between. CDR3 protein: CSAEASNYGYTF. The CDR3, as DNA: TGCAGTGCCGAGGCATCTAACTATGGCTACACCTTC.

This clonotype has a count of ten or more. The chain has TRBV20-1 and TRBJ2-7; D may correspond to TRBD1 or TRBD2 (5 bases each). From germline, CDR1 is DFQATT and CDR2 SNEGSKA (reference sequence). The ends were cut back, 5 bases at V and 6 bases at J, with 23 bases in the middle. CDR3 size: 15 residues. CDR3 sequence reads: CSAPQPGPPSSEQYF. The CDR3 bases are TGCAGTGCTCCACAGCCGGGACCGCCTTCGAGCGAGCAGTACTTC.

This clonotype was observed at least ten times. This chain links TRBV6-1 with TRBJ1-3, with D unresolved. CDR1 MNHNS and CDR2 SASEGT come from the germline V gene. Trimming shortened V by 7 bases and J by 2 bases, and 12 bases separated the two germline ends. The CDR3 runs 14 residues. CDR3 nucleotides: TGTGCCAGCACCGAAATTTCGGCTGGAAACACCATATATTTT. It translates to CASTEISAGNTIYF.

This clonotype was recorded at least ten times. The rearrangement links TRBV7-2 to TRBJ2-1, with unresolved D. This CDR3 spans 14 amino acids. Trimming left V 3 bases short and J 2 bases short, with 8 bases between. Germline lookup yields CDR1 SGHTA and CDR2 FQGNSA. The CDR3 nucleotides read TGTGCCAGCAGCTTCAGTGTCCCCTACAATGAGCAGTTCTTC. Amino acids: CASSFSVPYNEQFF.

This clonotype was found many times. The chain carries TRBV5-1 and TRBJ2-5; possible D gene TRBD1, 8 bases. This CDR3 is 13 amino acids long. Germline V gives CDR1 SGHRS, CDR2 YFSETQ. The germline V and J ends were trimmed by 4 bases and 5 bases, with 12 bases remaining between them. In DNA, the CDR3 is TGCGCCAGCAGCGAACAGGGGGGGGAGACCCAGTACTTC. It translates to CASSEQGGETQYF.

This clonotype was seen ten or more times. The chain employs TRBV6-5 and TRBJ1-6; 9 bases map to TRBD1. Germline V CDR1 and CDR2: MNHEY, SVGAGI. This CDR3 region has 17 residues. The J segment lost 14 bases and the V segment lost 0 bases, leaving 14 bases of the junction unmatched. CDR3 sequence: CASSYSPPGTGKISLHF. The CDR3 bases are TGTGCCAGCAGTTACTCCCCCCCCGGGACAGGGAAAATATCCCTCCACTTT.

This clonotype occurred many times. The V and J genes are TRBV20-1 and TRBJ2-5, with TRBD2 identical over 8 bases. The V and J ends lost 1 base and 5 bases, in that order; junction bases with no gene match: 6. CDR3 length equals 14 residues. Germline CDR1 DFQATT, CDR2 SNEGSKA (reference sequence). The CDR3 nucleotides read TGCAGTGCTAGAGGGGTAGCGGGGATTGAGACCCAGTACTTC. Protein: CSARGVAGIETQYF.

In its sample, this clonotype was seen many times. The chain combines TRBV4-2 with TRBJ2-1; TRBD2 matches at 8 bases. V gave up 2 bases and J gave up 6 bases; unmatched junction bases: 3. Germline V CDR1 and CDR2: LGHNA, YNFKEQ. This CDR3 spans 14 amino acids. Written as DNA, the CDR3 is TGTGCCAGCAGCCAACGGGGACTAGTCAATGAGCAGTTCTTC. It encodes CASSQRGLVNEQFF.

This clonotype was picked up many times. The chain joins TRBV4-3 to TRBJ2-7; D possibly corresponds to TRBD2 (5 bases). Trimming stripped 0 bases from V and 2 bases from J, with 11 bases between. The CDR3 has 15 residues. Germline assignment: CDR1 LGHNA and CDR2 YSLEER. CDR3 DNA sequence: TGCGCCAGCAGCCAAGACTGGGCGGGCCCCTACGAGCAGTACGTC. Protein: CASSQDWAGPYEQYV.

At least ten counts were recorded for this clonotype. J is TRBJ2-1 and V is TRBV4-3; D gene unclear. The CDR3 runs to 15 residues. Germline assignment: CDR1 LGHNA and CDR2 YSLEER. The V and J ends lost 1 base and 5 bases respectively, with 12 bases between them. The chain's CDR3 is CASSQVERPHNEQFF. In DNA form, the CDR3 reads TGCGCCAGCAGCCAAGTCGAGAGGCCTCACAATGAGCAGTTCTTC.

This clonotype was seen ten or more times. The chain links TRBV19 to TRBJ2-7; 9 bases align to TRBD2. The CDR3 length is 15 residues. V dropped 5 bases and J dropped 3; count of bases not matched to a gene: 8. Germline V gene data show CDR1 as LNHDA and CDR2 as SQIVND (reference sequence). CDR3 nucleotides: TGTGCCAGTAGTTCGCCTCTAGCGGGGAACTACGAGCAGTACTTC. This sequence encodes CASSSPLAGNYEQYF.

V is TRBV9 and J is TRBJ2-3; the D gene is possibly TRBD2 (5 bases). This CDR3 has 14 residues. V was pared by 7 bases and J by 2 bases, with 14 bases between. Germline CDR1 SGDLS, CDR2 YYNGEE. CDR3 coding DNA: TGTGCCAGCGGAGAACGGGGAAACACAGATACGCAGTATTTT. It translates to CASGERGNTDTQYF.

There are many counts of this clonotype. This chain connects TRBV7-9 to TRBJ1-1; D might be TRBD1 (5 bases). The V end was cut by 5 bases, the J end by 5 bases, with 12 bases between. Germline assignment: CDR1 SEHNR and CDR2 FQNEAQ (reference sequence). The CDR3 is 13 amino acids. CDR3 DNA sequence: TGTGCCAGCAGCCTATCAGGGTTTACTGAAGCTTTCTTT. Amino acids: CASSLSGFTEAFF.

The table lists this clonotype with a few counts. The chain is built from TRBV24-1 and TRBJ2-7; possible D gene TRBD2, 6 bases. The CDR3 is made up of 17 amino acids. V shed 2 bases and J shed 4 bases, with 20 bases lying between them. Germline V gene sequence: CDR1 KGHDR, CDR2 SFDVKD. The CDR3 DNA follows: TGTGCCACCAGTGATTGTACGGGGCGGGGCGCGACTTACGAGCAGTACTTC. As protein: CATSDCTGRGATYEQYF.

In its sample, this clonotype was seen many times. The CDR3 DNA reads TGTGCCAGTAGTATAGGGATTAACCAGCCCCAGCATTTT. Translated: CASSIGINQPQHF. The V call is TRBV19, the J call TRBJ1-5; D call uncertain. V was trimmed by 1 base and J by 7 bases, leaving 8 bases between them. This CDR3 has 13 residues. Germline loops: CDR1 LNHDA, CDR2 SQIVND (reference sequence).

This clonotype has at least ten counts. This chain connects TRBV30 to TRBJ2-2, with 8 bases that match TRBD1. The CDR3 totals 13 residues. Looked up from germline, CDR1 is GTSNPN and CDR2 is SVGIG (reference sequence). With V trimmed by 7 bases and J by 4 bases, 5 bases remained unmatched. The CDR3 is CAFGQGGTGELFF. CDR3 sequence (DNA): TGTGCCTTTGGACAGGGCGGCACCGGGGAGCTGTTTTTT.

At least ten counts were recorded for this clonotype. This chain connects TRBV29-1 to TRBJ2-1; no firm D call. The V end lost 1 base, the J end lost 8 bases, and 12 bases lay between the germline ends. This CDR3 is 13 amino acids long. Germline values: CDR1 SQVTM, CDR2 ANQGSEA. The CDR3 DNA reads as TGCAGCGTTGAAGCAGACTTAGCATATGAGCAGTTCTTC. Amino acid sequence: CSVEADLAYEQFF.

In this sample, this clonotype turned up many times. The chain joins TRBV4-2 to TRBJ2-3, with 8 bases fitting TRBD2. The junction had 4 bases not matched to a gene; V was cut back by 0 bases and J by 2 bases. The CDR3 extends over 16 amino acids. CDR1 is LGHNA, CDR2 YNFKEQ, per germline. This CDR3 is CASSQEPAGATDTQYF. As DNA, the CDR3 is TGTGCCAGCAGCCAAGAACCAGCGGGGGCCACAGATACGCAGTATTTT.

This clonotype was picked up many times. The CDR3 sequence is CSALGSSGNTIYF. The CDR3 DNA sequence: TGCAGTGCCCTCGGGAGCTCTGGAAACACCATATATTTT. This chain connects TRBV20-1 to TRBJ1-3; no firm D call. This CDR3 has 13 amino acids. In germline, CDR1 is DFQATT, CDR2 SNEGSKA (reference sequence). V was pared by 6 bases and J by 0 bases, with 9 bases between.

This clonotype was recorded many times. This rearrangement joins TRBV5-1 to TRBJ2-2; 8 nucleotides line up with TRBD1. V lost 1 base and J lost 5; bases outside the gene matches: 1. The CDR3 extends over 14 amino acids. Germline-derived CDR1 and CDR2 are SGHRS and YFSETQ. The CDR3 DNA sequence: TGCGCCAGCAGCTTGCGGACAGGGACCGGGGAGCTGTTTTTT. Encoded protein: CASSLRTGTGELFF.